These 12 T cell receptor beta chains share one sample of origin, sequenced in a study of control samples from healthy donors and cancer patients. Assay: immunoSEQ multiplex PCR; the TCRdb copy retains only in-frame clones and omits some. This sample yields about 100,000 clones, of which around 80% are seen a single time; about 7% belongs to the top ten. Input material: blood. All receptors come from a man aged 18 to 29 in good health.

The chain has TRBV7-6 and TRBJ2-2; 8 nucleotides align to TRBD1. V lost 5 bases, J lost 6 bases, and 8 bases stayed unmatched. Germline V CDR1 and CDR2: SGHVS, FNYEAQ. CDR3 length equals 15 residues. The CDR3 is CASSPRTGTAGELFF. CDR3 DNA: TGTGCCAGCAGCCCCAGGACAGGGACGGCCGGGGAGCTGTTTTTT.

V is TRBV1 and J is TRBJ1-2; the table's D gene call, TRBD1, was not cross checked with the DNA. TRBV1 is a listed pseudogene. CDR3 size: 17 residues. The DNA of the CDR3 is TGCACCAGCAGCCAGTGGACAGGGGGCGACCCCAACTATGGCTACACCTTC. Translated, it gives CTSSQWTGGDPNYGYTF.

The V gene is TRBV3-1 (or the pseudogene TRBV3-2), the J gene TRBJ2-4; D gene uncertain. Germline CDR1 reads LGHDT; CDR2 reads YNNKEL (reference sequence). Deletions cut 5 bases from V and 3 bases from J, with 23 bases between. The CDR3 sequence is 18 residues long. Written as DNA, the CDR3 is TGTGCCAGCAGCTCTTACCAAGGCCCAGCAAGAGGCAAAAACATTCAGTACTTC. Translating it yields CASSSYQGPARGKNIQYF.

The chain uses TRBV5-1 and TRBJ1-2, with D unclear. V was cut by 6 bases and J by 2 bases, with 8 bases left in between. The length of the CDR3 is 12 residues. Germline assignment: CDR1 SGHRS and CDR2 YFSETQ. The CDR3 sequence: CASKGRNYGYTF. The CDR3, as DNA: TGCGCCAGCAAGGGCAGGAACTATGGCTACACCTTC. The full variable domain, with the rest looked up from reference TRBV5-1 and TRBJ1-2, is KAGVTQTPRYLIKTRGQQVTLSCSPISGHRSVSWYQQTPGQGLQFLFEYFSETQRNKGNFPGRFSGRQFSNSRSEMNVSTLELGDSALYLCASKGRNYGYTFGSGTRLTVV.

The CDR3 nucleotides are TGTGCCAGTAGTATAGACGCCACCCGGACGGGTGGCTACACCTTC. As protein: CASSIDATRTGGYTF. The V and J genes are TRBV19 and TRBJ1-2; D gene unclear. Per germline, CDR1 LNHDA and CDR2 SQIVND (reference sequence). The CDR3 sequence is 15 residues long. Between the trimmed V and J ends, which lost 0 bases and 7 bases, there was a span of 15 bases.

V is TRBV6-6 and J is TRBJ2-3; 7 bases are shared with TRBD2. Germline-derived CDR1 and CDR2 are MNHNY and SVGAGI (reference sequence). This CDR3 spans 15 amino acids. Trimming at V came to 0 bases and at J to 4 bases, leaving 4 bases not matched to a gene. The CDR3 sequence is CASSYSGGRSDTQYF. The CDR3 coding sequence is TGTGCCAGCAGTTACTCGGGGGGGAGATCAGATACGCAGTATTTT.

The chain couples TRBV9 to TRBJ2-6; 7 bases map to TRBD1. Looked up from germline, CDR1 is SGDLS and CDR2 is YYNGEE. The CDR3 covers 16 residues. With 6 bases clipped from V and 0 bases from J, the junction kept 6 bases outside the gene matches. The chain's CDR3 is CASNDRAPSGANVLTF. The CDR3 DNA is TGTGCCAGCAACGACAGGGCTCCCTCTGGGGCCAACGTCCTGACTTTC.

The chain recombines TRBV18 with TRBJ1-3; D not resolved. The CDR3 covers 14 residues. Germline values: CDR1 KGHSH, CDR2 LQKENI. Trimming took 3 bases from V and 0 from J, leaving 6 bases between them. The DNA of the CDR3 is TGTGCCAGCTCACCGACGGACTCTGGAAACACCATATATTTT. This sequence encodes CASSPTDSGNTIYF.

The chain has TRBV5-1 and TRBJ2-1; 9 positions agree with TRBD2. The ends lost 4 bases at V and 7 bases at J; junction bases unmatched: 12. Germline V lookup: CDR1 SGHRS, CDR2 YFSETQ. CDR3 length: 16 residues. CDR3 coding DNA: TGCGCCAGCAGCACCGGACTAGCGAGGGGTGTTAATGAGCAGTTCTTC. Its protein product is CASSTGLARGVNEQFF.

V usage is TRBV7-9 and J usage is TRBJ1-4; perhaps TRBD1 as D (6 bases). The V and J ends lost 4 bases and 7 bases respectively, with 13 bases between them. CDR3 length: 14 residues. CDR1 is SEHNR, CDR2 FQNEAQ, per germline (reference sequence). This CDR3 is CASSSGSRGEKLFF. The CDR3 region has the DNA TGTGCCAGCAGCTCGGGCAGCAGGGGTGAAAAACTGTTTTTT.

The chain carries TRBV27 and TRBJ1-2; D unresolved. This CDR3 spans 13 amino acids. Germline V gene data show CDR1 as MNHEY and CDR2 as SMNVEV (reference sequence). V gave up 3 bases and J gave up 4 bases, with 9 bases separating them. For the CDR3, the DNA is TGTGCCAGCAGTTTTATGGGGAGCTATGGCTACACCTTC. Translation gives CASSFMGSYGYTF.

The genes are TRBV6-5 and TRBJ2-7; a possible D gene is TRBD1 (6 bases). The CDR3 runs 12 residues. Trimming stripped 6 bases from V and 5 bases from J, with 11 bases between. Germline V gives CDR1 MNHEY, CDR2 SVGAGI. CDR3 sequence: CASSRTGNEQYF. For the CDR3, the DNA is TGTGCCAGCAGCCGTACAGGGAACGAGCAGTACTTC.